This T cell receptor beta chain was sequenced during a study of blood T cell repertoires in COVID-19. As for the study in general: COVID-19 samples collected from the United States, Italy and Spain covered acute and convalescent phases. Sample material is recorded as cDNA or gDNA derived from T cells, B-cell-depleted T cells, or PBMCs.

Per the original data handling: Amplification of reference gene primers was used by the study to estimate nucleated cell counts. Libraries were prepared by immunoSEQ multiplex PCR; TCRdb keeps only in-frame clonotypes and omits some of them. The V and J calls and clone size come from that table; D and trimming were worked out from the DNA. The data show fewer than 250,000 clones, approximately 90% seen once. The sample comprised peripheral blood. This TCR derives from a woman in her thirties or forties with acute or convalescent COVID-19.

The DNA of the CDR3 is TGCGCCAGCAGTGAGGGAGTTGGGCTAGCGGGGGGACTCACAGATACGCAGTATTTT. This encodes CASSEGVGLAGGLTDTQYF. The chain uses TRBV10-2 and TRBJ2-3, with 11 bases lining up with TRBD2. After removal of 2 bases from V and 2 bases from J, the junction contained 12 bases not matched to a gene. CDR1 and CDR2 from the germline V gene are WSHSY and SAAADI. There are 19 residues in the CDR3.